These T cell receptor beta chains were read from a single sample in a study of control samples from healthy donors and cancer patients. Profiling relied on immunoSEQ multiplex PCR, and the TCRdb table lists in-frame clones only, not all of them. The sample lists under 200,000 clones; around 96% were seen once. Sequencing was done on a sample of blood. These receptors all stem from a woman aged 25 to 39 in good health. Each CDR3 is given with its conserved first and last residue. The D gene is left open where the match is weak. Rows give clone size only sometimes, using once, few, many, or a class for an expanded clone.

clone_size: .; d_call: .; j_call: TRBJ1-2; v_call: TRBV28; cdr3_aa: CASSLSGMDAIGYTF; cdr3_nt: TGTGCCAGCAGTTTGTCAGGGATGGACGCCATCGGCTACACCTTC
clone_size: .; d_call: TRBD2; j_call: TRBJ2-3; v_call: TRBV6-4; cdr3_aa: CASSPAAGGSTDTQYF; cdr3_nt: TGTGCCAGCAGTCCAGCAGCGGGAGGTAGCACAGATACGCAGTATTTT
clone_size: .; d_call: TRBD1; j_call: TRBJ2-1; v_call: TRBV28; cdr3_aa: CAWGTGVYNEQFF; cdr3_nt: TGTGCCTGGGGGACAGGGGTCTACAATGAGCAGTTCTTC
clone_size: .; d_call: TRBD1; j_call: TRBJ1-1; v_call: TRBV5-5; cdr3_aa: CASSPSGTANTEAFF; cdr3_nt: TGTGCCAGCAGCCCCTCCGGGACAGCGAACACTGAAGCTTTCTTT
clone_size: .; d_call: .; j_call: TRBJ1-1; v_call: TRBV13; cdr3_aa: CASSLSQQYPGNTEAFF; cdr3_nt: TGTGCCAGCAGCTTATCCCAACAGTACCCAGGGAACACTGAAGCTTTCTTT
clone_size: .; d_call: TRBD2; j_call: TRBJ2-2; v_call: TRBV24-1; cdr3_aa: CATSDRSGRATGELFF; cdr3_nt: TGTGCCACCAGTGATCGTAGCGGGAGGGCGACCGGGGAGCTGTTTTTT
clone_size: once; d_call: .; j_call: TRBJ1-5; v_call: TRBV5-1; cdr3_aa: CASSLAGYSNQPQHF; cdr3_nt: TGCGCCAGCAGCTTGGCGGGCTATAGCAATCAGCCCCAGCATTTT
clone_size: .; d_call: TRBD1; j_call: TRBJ1-2; v_call: TRBV28; cdr3_aa: CASRQGQGAPYGYTF; cdr3_nt: TGTGCCAGCAGGCAAGGACAGGGGGCCCCCTATGGCTACACCTTC
clone_size: .; d_call: .; j_call: TRBJ2-1; v_call: TRBV2; cdr3_aa: CASTIDGGRTYNEQFF; cdr3_nt: TGTGCCAGCACCATAGACGGTGGGAGAACCTACAATGAGCAGTTCTTC
clone_size: .; d_call: TRBD2; j_call: TRBJ2-3; v_call: TRBV7-3; cdr3_aa: CASSLRLAGDTDTQYF; cdr3_nt: TGTGCCAGCAGCTTAAGACTAGCGGGAGACACAGATACGCAGTATTTT
clone_size: .; d_call: .; j_call: TRBJ2-1; v_call: TRBV29-1; cdr3_aa: CSVMPTSSYNEQFF; cdr3_nt: TGCAGCGTGATGCCGACTAGCTCCTACAATGAGCAGTTCTTC
clone_size: .; d_call: .; j_call: TRBJ1-3; v_call: TRBV14; cdr3_aa: CASSQDSGNTIYF; cdr3_nt: TGTGCCAGCAGCCAAGACTCTGGAAACACCATATATTTT
clone_size: .; d_call: .; j_call: TRBJ1-4; v_call: TRBV12-3/TRBV12-4; cdr3_aa: CASSSYEKLFF; cdr3_nt: TGTGCCAGCAGTTCTTATGAAAAACTGTTTTTT
clone_size: few; d_call: TRBD1; j_call: TRBJ2-5; v_call: TRBV11-2; cdr3_aa: CASSFSDRVRETQYF; cdr3_nt: TGTGCCAGCAGCTTCTCGGACAGGGTTCGAGAGACCCAGTACTTC